What follows are 27 T cell receptor beta chains derived from one specimen sequenced in a study of blood T cell repertoires in COVID-19. The protocol was immunoSEQ multiplex PCR, while the TCRdb copy is restricted to in-frame clones and leaves out a portion. The repertoire has fewer than 250,000 clones, roughly four fifths of them found once; the top ten carry 9.5% to 15%. Sequencing input: peripheral blood. Source of these receptors: a woman aged 45 to 65 with acute or convalescent COVID-19.

Details on this clone: This same CDR3 is encoded by further DNA sequences in the sample. The rearrangement uses TRBV6-5 and TRBJ1-6; unclear D gene. CDR1 MNHEY and CDR2 SVGAGI come from the germline V gene. Deletions cut 0 bases from V and 8 bases from J, with 8 bases between. CDR3 size: 14 residues. In DNA, the CDR3 is TGTGCCAGCAGTTACTCGAGTTCCGATTCACCCCTCCACTTT. Its protein is CASSYSSSDSPLHF.

The V gene is TRBV5-1, the J gene TRBJ2-1; D unclear. Germline V gene lookup returns CDR1 SGHRS and CDR2 YFSETQ. CDR3 size: 12 residues. Between the trimmed V and J ends, which lost 3 bases and 9 bases, there was a span of 10 bases. For the CDR3, the DNA is TGCGCCAGCAGCTCCGATAGGAGTGAGCAGTTCTTC. Protein sequence: CASSSDRSEQFF.

The chain recombines TRBV3-1 (or the pseudogene TRBV3-2) with TRBJ1-6; no clear D. CDR1 and CDR2 from the germline V gene are LGHDT and YNNKEL (reference sequence). The CDR3 loop spans 13 amino acids. The ends were cut back, 2 bases at V and 4 bases at J, with 3 bases in the middle. CDR3 bases: TGTGCCAGCAGCCAATCTTATAATTCACCCCTCCACTTT. Amino acids: CASSQSYNSPLHF.

This clone was seen more than once but under ten times. This sequence joins TRBV6-1 and TRBJ2-3; the match to TRBD2 covers 10 bases. This CDR3 region has 19 residues. V was clipped by 1 base and J by 0 bases; unmatched bases: 10. Germline V CDR1 and CDR2: MNHNS, SASEGT. The CDR3 sequence: CASSEGLAGLWTSTDTQYF. The CDR3, as DNA: TGTGCCAGCAGTGAAGGACTAGCGGGCTTATGGACTAGCACAGATACGCAGTATTTT.

The chain combines TRBV27 with TRBJ2-6, with 7 bases matching TRBD1. This CDR3 contains 15 residues. Germline values: CDR1 MNHEY, CDR2 SMNVEV (reference sequence). Trimming took 6 bases from V and 4 from J; bases not matched to a gene: 6. The CDR3 DNA reads as TGTGCCAGCAGGCCGACAGGGACAGGGGCCAACGTCCTGACTTTC. Its translation is CASRPTGTGANVLTF.

This CDR3 is CASSRTTGTDTQYF. CDR3 bases: TGTGCCAGCAGCCGGACTACCGGCACAGATACGCAGTATTTT. The chain carries TRBV16 and TRBJ2-3; tentative D call: TRBD2 (6 bases). Trimming took off 4 bases at V and 1 base at J, with 9 bases between the two ends. The CDR3 sequence is 14 residues long. The V gene's germline CDR1 is KGHSY and CDR2 FQNENV.

The chain has TRBV2 and TRBJ2-5; D remains unclear. Trimming removed 2 bases at V and 2 bases at J, with 3 bases between. Germline-derived CDR1 and CDR2 are SNHLY and FYNNEI. This CDR3 comprises 12 residues. The CDR3 coding sequence is TGTGCCAGCAGTGAAATACAAGAGACCCAGTACTTC. Its translation is CASSEIQETQYF.

This clone was picked up a small number of times. V and J are TRBV7-2 and TRBJ2-2, with D perhaps TRBD2 (5 bases). Trimming shortened V by 0 bases and J by 4 bases, and 9 bases separated the two germline ends. The germline gives CDR1 SGHTA, CDR2 FQGNSA. The CDR3 covers 15 residues. The DNA for the CDR3 is TGTGCCAGCAGCTTAGCAATCGCGGGCACCGGGGAGCTGTTTTTT. Translating it yields CASSLAIAGTGELFF.

The chain uses TRBV6-1 and TRBJ2-7; D gene ambiguous. Germline assignment: CDR1 MNHNS and CDR2 SASEGT. CDR3 length: 14 amino acids. With 0 bases removed from V and 4 bases from J, the gap between germline ends came to 10 bases. DNA of the CDR3: TGTGCCAGCAGTGAAGCGCTAATCGGGTACGAGCAGTACTTC. This sequence encodes CASSEALIGYEQYF.

This chain joins TRBV18 and TRBJ1-1; D not resolved. Per germline, CDR1 KGHSH and CDR2 LQKENI. V was trimmed by 6 bases and J by 1 base, leaving 9 bases between them. The CDR3 is 13 residues long. The DNA for the CDR3 is TGTGCCAGCTCCTTCGGTCAGAACACTGAAGCTTTCTTT. The encoded protein is CASSFGQNTEAFF.

The V call is TRBV7-2, the J call TRBJ1-2, with a tentative D call TRBD1 (5 bases). Germline V gives CDR1 SGHTA, CDR2 FQGNSA. The CDR3 runs 14 residues. V was pared by 7 bases and J by 7 bases, with 19 bases between. The DNA for the CDR3 is TGTGCCAGCAATTCAAGAAAGGGGCTCGGTGGCTACACCTTC. Translated: CASNSRKGLGGYTF.

The V and J genes are TRBV7-2 and TRBJ2-1, with 9 nucleotides matching TRBD1. The ends lost 0 bases at V and 8 bases at J; junction bases unmatched: 5. CDR1 is SGHTA and CDR2 is FQGNSA in the germline V gene. CDR3 length: 15 amino acids. The chain's CDR3 is CASSLAGQGGYEQFF. The CDR3 bases are TGTGCCAGCAGCTTAGCGGGACAGGGTGGATATGAGCAGTTCTTC.

The V and J genes are TRBV4-1 and TRBJ2-7; 7 bases align to TRBD1. Unmatched junction bases numbered 6, after V lost 1 base and J lost 3 bases. The CDR3 loop spans 15 amino acids. The germline CDR1 and CDR2 sequences are MGHRA and YSYEKL. The CDR3 coding sequence is TGCGCCAGCAGCCAAGTTCCCACAGGGGACTACGAGCAGTACTTC. Translated: CASSQVPTGDYEQYF.

The rearrangement uses TRBV2 and TRBJ2-7; D is possibly TRBD1 (6 bases). The CDR3 consists of 12 residues. The germline CDR1 and CDR2 sequences are SNHLY and FYNNEI. V shed 8 bases and J shed 2 bases, with 10 bases lying between them. The CDR3 spells CASGGQTYEQYF. CDR3 in DNA: TGTGCCAGCGGAGGACAGACCTACGAGCAGTACTTC.

V is TRBV15 and J is TRBJ1-5; no reliable D call. The CDR3 runs to 14 residues. The V end was cut by 8 bases, the J end by 0 bases, with 11 bases between. CDR1 LNHNV and CDR2 YYDKDF come from the germline V gene (reference sequence). The CDR3 coding sequence is TGTGCCACCGAGGGAGGGTATAGCAATCAGCCCCAGCATTTT. This codes for CATEGGYSNQPQHF.

This clone appeared a few times. V usage is TRBV7-9 and J usage is TRBJ2-3; D call uncertain. The CDR3 covers 13 residues. The V end was cut by 8 bases, the J end by 1 base, with 10 bases between. Looked up from germline, CDR1 is SEHNR and CDR2 is FQNEAQ (reference sequence). For the CDR3, the DNA is TGTGCCAGCGAGTTTTATGGCACAGATACGCAGTATTTT. This encodes CASEFYGTDTQYF.

This chain connects TRBV10-3 to TRBJ2-7, with TRBD2 identical over 7 bases. CDR3 length equals 13 residues. Germline V gene sequence: CDR1 ENHRY, CDR2 SYGVKD. V shed 8 bases and J 3 bases; nucleotides not matched to a gene: 7. CDR3 sequence reads: CAISRDYLYEQYF. Here the CDR3 DNA reads TGTGCCATCTCCAGGGACTACCTCTACGAGCAGTACTTC.

The rearrangement joins TRBV19 to TRBJ2-2; 12 nucleotides align to TRBD1. In germline, CDR1 is LNHDA, CDR2 SQIVND (reference sequence). The V gene end was trimmed by 10 bases and the J gene end by 5 bases; junction bases not matched to a gene: 5. The CDR3 has 14 amino acids. DNA of the CDR3: TGTGCCACCCGGGACAGGGGGCGTACCGGGGAGCTGTTTTTT. Residues: CATRDRGRTGELFF.

The J gene is TRBJ1-1, the V gene TRBV6-5; 7 positions agree with TRBD1. V was clipped by 6 bases and J by 7 bases; unmatched bases: 14. Looked up from germline, CDR1 is MNHEY and CDR2 is SVGAGI. The CDR3 loop spans 15 amino acids. Here the CDR3 DNA reads TGTGCCAGCAGACCCGCACCGACAGGGAGAGGTGAAGCTTTCTTT. Amino acids: CASRPAPTGRGEAFF.

V usage is TRBV30 and J usage is TRBJ1-4, with a tentative D call TRBD1 (5 bases). Per the germline V gene, CDR1 is GTSNPN and CDR2 is SVGIG (reference sequence). The CDR3 spans 14 residues. V was shortened by 5 bases and J by 5 bases, with 15 bases between the two germline ends. CDR3 nucleotides: TGTGCCTGGGAAGGAGGGGCAGCGAATGAAAAACTGTTTTTT. Translated: CAWEGGAANEKLFF.

The V gene is TRBV6-2 or TRBV6-3, the J gene TRBJ1-5; no clear D. The germline V gene has CDR1 MNHEY and CDR2 SVGEGT. This CDR3 has 16 amino acids. V shed 3 bases and J shed 3 bases, with 15 bases lying between them. In nucleotides, the CDR3 is TGTGCCAGCAGTTATAACAGTTACTCGGACAATCAGCCCCAGCATTTT. Translated: CASSYNSYSDNQPQHF.

The V and J genes are TRBV28 and TRBJ2-7; D is unresolved. Germline lookup yields CDR1 MDHEN and CDR2 SYDVKM. Trimming stripped 10 bases from V and 2 bases from J, with 9 bases between. The CDR3 consists of 11 residues. CDR3 sequence reads: CATTSTYEQYF. CDR3 in DNA: TGTGCCACCACAAGTACCTACGAGCAGTACTTC.

The rearrangement links TRBV27 to TRBJ2-7; 8 nucleotides align to TRBD1. CDR3 length equals 15 residues. V shed 3 bases, J shed 3 bases, and the junction held 7 bases outside the gene matches. Germline V gives CDR1 MNHEY, CDR2 SMNVEV (reference sequence). The CDR3 is CASSFTPGTGYEQYF. The DNA for the CDR3 is TGTGCCAGCAGTTTCACCCCCGGGACAGGCTACGAGCAGTACTTC.

The rearrangement links TRBV7-9 to TRBJ1-2, with 8 bases lining up with TRBD1. The CDR3 covers 16 residues. The V gene end was trimmed by 0 bases and the J gene end by 4 bases; junction bases not matched to a gene: 7. The germline CDR1 and CDR2 sequences are SEHNR and FQNEAQ (reference sequence). CDR3: CASSLAVGTGFYGYTF. For the CDR3, the DNA is TGTGCCAGCAGCTTAGCCGTAGGGACAGGCTTCTATGGCTACACCTTC.

The chain couples TRBV28 to TRBJ1-1; TRBD1 matches at 7 bases. The length of the CDR3 is 15 residues. The V gene's germline CDR1 is MDHEN and CDR2 SYDVKM. Unmatched junction bases numbered 8, after V lost 7 bases and J lost 0 bases. The CDR3 is CASTPSTGMNTEAFF. The CDR3 DNA is TGTGCCAGCACCCCCTCGACAGGGATGAACACTGAAGCTTTCTTT.

The V and J genes are TRBV7-8 and TRBJ2-1; 7 positions match TRBD1. V lost 6 bases to trimming and J lost 0 bases; unmatched junction nucleotides: 5. From germline, CDR1 is SGHVS and CDR2 FQNEAQ. CDR3 length: 15 amino acids. CDR3 nucleotides: TGTGCCAGCAGAATGGGACAGAGCTCCTACAATGAGCAGTTCTTC. It encodes CASRMGQSSYNEQFF.

This chain uses TRBV6-5 with TRBJ1-6; D unclear. The CDR3 has 14 amino acids. CDR1 MNHEY and CDR2 SVGAGI come from the germline V gene. Trimming took 6 bases from V and 9 from J, leaving 15 bases between them. The CDR3 loop is CASSIVLGASPLHF. CDR3 in DNA: TGTGCCAGCAGCATTGTACTGGGAGCTTCACCCCTCCACTTT.